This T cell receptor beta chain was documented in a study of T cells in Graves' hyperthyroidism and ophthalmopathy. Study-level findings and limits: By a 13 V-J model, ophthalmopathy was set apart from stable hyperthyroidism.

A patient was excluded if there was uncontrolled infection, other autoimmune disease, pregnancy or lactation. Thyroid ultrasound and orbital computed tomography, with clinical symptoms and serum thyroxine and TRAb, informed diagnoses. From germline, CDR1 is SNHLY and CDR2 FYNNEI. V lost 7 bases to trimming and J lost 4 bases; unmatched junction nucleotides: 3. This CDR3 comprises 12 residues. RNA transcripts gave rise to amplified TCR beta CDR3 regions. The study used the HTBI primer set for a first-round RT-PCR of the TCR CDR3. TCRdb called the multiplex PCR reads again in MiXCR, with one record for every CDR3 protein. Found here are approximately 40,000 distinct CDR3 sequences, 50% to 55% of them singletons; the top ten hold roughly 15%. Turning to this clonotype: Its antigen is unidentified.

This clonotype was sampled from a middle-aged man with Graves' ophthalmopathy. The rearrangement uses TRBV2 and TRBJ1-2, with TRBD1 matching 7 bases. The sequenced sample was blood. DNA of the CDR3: TGTGCCAGCAATCGACAGGGCTATGGCTACACCTTC. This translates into CASNRQGYGYTF.